These 20 T cell receptor beta chains were all obtained from the same sample, sequenced in a study of OX40 agonist ivuxolimab in advanced cancers. Produced via immunoSEQ multiplex PCR; TCRdb's table is partial and in-frame only. The sample consists of around 63,000 clones, approximately 92% of them appearing once. The sequencing here drew on CD4+ or CD8+ T cells sorted from blood, taken in a trial of the OX40 agonist ivuxolimab. All receptors derive from an adult with an advanced solid tumor such as melanoma, head and neck, liver or kidney cancer.

This chain uses TRBV19 with TRBJ2-1; TRBD1 agrees at 11 bases. This CDR3 spans 15 amino acids. J was trimmed by 11 bases and V by 5 bases; bases with no gene match: 11. CDR1 is LNHDA, CDR2 SQIVND, per germline (reference sequence). This chain's CDR3 is CASSSGQGAAGQQFF. CDR3 bases: TGTGCCAGTAGTTCAGGACAGGGGGCGGCGGGGCAGCAGTTCTTC.

V and J are TRBV7-9 and TRBJ1-4, with TRBD1 as a possible D gene (5 bases). The ends were cut back, 3 bases at V and 6 bases at J, with 8 bases in the middle. This CDR3 contains 13 residues. Germline V CDR1 and CDR2: SEHNR, FQNEAQ (reference sequence). CDR3 sequence reads: CASSFGRDEKLFF. CDR3 DNA sequence: TGTGCCAGCAGCTTCGGCAGGGATGAAAAACTGTTTTTT. Looking up the rest from reference TRBV7-9 and TRBJ1-4 gives the full variable domain: DTGVSQNPRHKITKRGQNVTFRCDPISEHNRLYWYRQTLGQGPEFLTYFQNEAQLEKSRLLSDRFSAERPKGSFSTLEIQRTEQGDSAMYLCASSFGRDEKLFFGSGTQLSVL.

The chain has TRBV7-6 and TRBJ2-5; a weak D match, TRBD2 (6 bases). Germline V gene sequence: CDR1 SGHVS, CDR2 FNYEAQ. V lost 1 base to trimming and J lost 4 bases, with 22 bases between them. This CDR3 spans 18 amino acids. The CDR3 loop is CASSLVSAGGRGRETQYF. DNA of the CDR3: TGTGCCAGCAGCTTAGTATCCGCTGGGGGGAGAGGAAGAGAGACCCAGTACTTC.

This chain uses TRBV7-2 with TRBJ2-7; 16 nucleotides line up with TRBD2. Germline V gene lookup returns CDR1 SGHTA and CDR2 FQGNSA. The length of the CDR3 is 18 residues. J was trimmed by 3 bases and V by 4 bases; bases with no gene match: 9. The CDR3 DNA follows: TGTGCCAGCAGCTCGGGGACTAGCGGGAGGGCGATGGGCTACGAGCAGTACTTC. Protein sequence: CASSSGTSGRAMGYEQYF.

This clone was counted only a few times. V and J are TRBV6-6 and TRBJ1-5; D not resolved. CDR3 length: 14 amino acids. V lost 7 bases, J lost 1 base, and 11 bases lay in between. The germline gives CDR1 MNHNY, CDR2 SVGAGI (reference sequence). The CDR3 DNA follows: TGTGCCAGCAAAGGCGCCGGGAGCAATCAGCCCCAGCATTTT. This translates into CASKGAGSNQPQHF.

This chain joins TRBV7-2 and TRBJ2-7, with TRBD2 identical over 9 bases. The CDR3 length is 18 residues. The germline CDR1 and CDR2 sequences are SGHTA and FQGNSA. After removal of 1 base from V and 6 bases from J, the junction contained 16 bases not matched to a gene. CDR3 sequence (DNA): TGTGCCAGCAGCTTAGATAGGCCACTGCGGGGGGGCCGGATCGAGCAGTACTTC. Translation gives CASSLDRPLRGGRIEQYF.

This clone occurred once. V is TRBV9 and J is TRBJ1-2; D unclear. This CDR3 region has 14 residues. Germline V gene lookup returns CDR1 SGDLS and CDR2 YYNGEE. V shed 1 base and J shed 7 bases, with 14 bases lying between them. The CDR3 region is CASSVREASSGYTF. Written as DNA, the CDR3 is TGTGCCAGCAGCGTACGGGAAGCTTCGAGTGGCTACACCTTC. Variable domain in full (rest from reference TRBV9 and TRBJ1-2): DSGVTQTPKHLITATGQRVTLRCSPRSGDLSVYWYQQSLDQGLQFLIQYYNGEERAKGNILERFSAQQFPDLHSELNLSSLELGDSALYFCASSVREASSGYTFGSGTRLTVV.

This chain joins TRBV19 and TRBJ1-5, with 11 bases matching TRBD1. In germline, CDR1 is LNHDA, CDR2 SQIVND (reference sequence). The CDR3 length is 16 residues. With V trimmed by 4 bases and J by 6 bases, 8 bases remained unmatched. Here the CDR3 reads CASSSTGTGGRQPQHF. DNA of the CDR3: TGTGCCAGTAGTAGCACCGGGACAGGGGGTCGTCAGCCCCAGCATTTT.

This clone was seen only once. The J gene is TRBJ2-2, the V gene TRBV5-1; 7 bases line up with TRBD1. Germline V lookup: CDR1 SGHRS, CDR2 YFSETQ. The V and J ends lost 7 bases and 2 bases, in that order; junction bases with no gene match: 8. CDR3 length: 15 amino acids. CDR3 sequence reads: CASLPGQINTGELFF. The CDR3 DNA reads as TGCGCCAGCCTACCGGGACAGATCAACACCGGGGAGCTGTTTTTT.

The chain uses TRBV27 and TRBJ2-5, with a weak D call TRBD1 (5 bases). V dropped 5 bases and J dropped 5 bases, with 12 bases sitting between them. This CDR3 has 13 residues. The germline CDR1 and CDR2 sequences are MNHEY and SMNVEV (reference sequence). CDR3 sequence: CASSLRERETQYF. The CDR3, as DNA: TGTGCCAGCAGTCTCAGGGAAAGGGAGACCCAGTACTTC.

Only one count was recorded for this clone. The gene calls are TRBV5-1 and TRBJ2-5; 8 bases agree with TRBD1. J was trimmed by 2 bases and V by 4 bases; bases with no gene match: 4. The CDR3 has 14 residues. Germline values: CDR1 SGHRS, CDR2 YFSETQ. CDR3 protein: CASSIQGGQETQYF. The CDR3 coding sequence is TGCGCCAGCAGCATACAGGGGGGACAAGAGACCCAGTACTTC.

The V gene is TRBV18, the J gene TRBJ1-2; 7 bases are a match to TRBD1. Trimming took 5 bases from V and 3 from J; bases not matched to a gene: 3. The CDR3 covers 13 residues. CDR1 is KGHSH and CDR2 is LQKENI in the germline V gene. The CDR3 loop is CASSSGQYYGYTF. In DNA, the CDR3 is TGTGCCAGCTCATCGGGACAGTACTATGGCTACACCTTC.

V is TRBV5-6 and J is TRBJ2-2, with 7 positions matching TRBD1. The CDR3 runs to 15 residues. V was pared by 1 base and J by 2 bases, with 2 bases of the junction left unmatched. Germline CDR1 and CDR2: SGHDT and YYEEEE. CDR3 DNA: TGTGCCAGCAGCTTGACAGGGGTAAACACCGGGGAGCTGTTTTTT. Amino acids: CASSLTGVNTGELFF. Looking up the rest from reference TRBV5-6 and TRBJ2-2 gives the full variable domain: DAGVTQSPTHLIKTRGQQVTLRCSPKSGHDTVSWYQQALGQGPQFIFQYYEEEERQRGNFPDRFSGHQFPNYSSELNVNALLLGDSALYLCASSLTGVNTGELFFGEGSRLTVL.

This clone was recorded once. J is TRBJ2-7 and V is TRBV6-5, with 7 bases matching TRBD1. V trimming: 7 bases; J trimming: 0 bases; junction bases outside the gene matches: 6. The CDR3 spans 14 residues. Looked up from germline, CDR1 is MNHEY and CDR2 is SVGAGI. The CDR3 DNA reads as TGTGCCAGCACCCGCTACAGGGGCTCCTACGAGCAGTACTTC. Amino acids: CASTRYRGSYEQYF.

The rearrangement uses TRBV28 and TRBJ1-2; 11 positions agree with TRBD1. The CDR3 is 17 residues long. Germline values: CDR1 MDHEN, CDR2 SYDVKM. J was trimmed by 7 bases and V by 3 bases; bases with no gene match: 13. CDR3 amino acids: CASSFGFLGQGASGYTF. The CDR3 bases are TGTGCCAGCAGTTTCGGGTTCTTAGGACAGGGGGCCTCTGGCTACACCTTC.

This clone was counted a single time. V and J are TRBV6-1 and TRBJ2-5; D gene unclear. The germline V and J ends were trimmed by 8 bases and 4 bases, with 14 bases remaining between them. CDR3 length: 13 residues. The germline CDR1 and CDR2 sequences are MNHNS and SASEGT. This chain's CDR3 is CASRAPGGETQYF. In nucleotides, the CDR3 is TGTGCCAGCCGTGCCCCGGGCGGAGAGACCCAGTACTTC.

The V gene is TRBV10-3, the J gene TRBJ2-7, with unresolved D. Looked up from germline, CDR1 is ENHRY and CDR2 is SYGVKD. The length of the CDR3 is 13 residues. Trimming removed 6 bases from V and 0 bases from J, with 9 bases in between. CDR3 coding DNA: TGTGCCATCAGCCGTCCGGCCTCCTACGAGCAGTACTTC. Residues: CAISRPASYEQYF.

This clone has a handful of counts. V and J are TRBV2 and TRBJ1-5, with TRBD1 matching 7 bases. With V trimmed by 6 bases and J by 2 bases, 4 bases remained unmatched. The CDR3 runs 14 residues. Germline V gene sequence: CDR1 SNHLY, CDR2 FYNNEI. The CDR3 region is CASRRQGGNQPQHF. The CDR3 bases are TGTGCCAGCAGGCGACAGGGTGGCAATCAGCCCCAGCATTTT.

The genes are TRBV6-5 and TRBJ2-1; TRBD1 agrees at 7 bases. Germline values: CDR1 MNHEY, CDR2 SVGAGI. CDR3 length equals 15 residues. After removal of 5 bases from V and 9 bases from J, the junction contained 13 bases not matched to a gene. As DNA, the CDR3 is TGTGCCAGCAGTCTACTGACAGGGACGCTTTCTGAGCAGTTCTTC. As protein: CASSLLTGTLSEQFF.

This clone ranks as medium-sized. The rearrangement uses TRBV14 and TRBJ2-7; 8 nucleotides agree with TRBD1. CDR3 size: 17 residues. Germline V gives CDR1 SGHDN, CDR2 FVKESK. The junction had 10 bases not matched to a gene; V was cut back by 1 base and J by 2 bases. CDR3 nucleotide sequence: TGTGCCAGCAGCCAAGCACCAGGGGGCTCCCTCCCCTACGAGCAGTACTTC. Its translation is CASSQAPGGSLPYEQYF.